These 2 T cell receptor beta chains share one sample of origin, sequenced in a study of T-cell memory formation after mild COVID-19. Via MiXCR, TCRdb re-called the 5' RACE reads, giving one row per CDR3 protein. The top ten hold about 21% of the sample, which has about 250,000 distinct CDR3 sequences, about 20% seen once. The sequencing input was PBMCs or a T cell subset sorted from them (not recorded which). The receptors come from a man younger than 35 who had mild COVID-19 (a few samples of this study predate the infection). Cell type and time point are not known.

There are a few counts of this clonotype. The CDR3 loop is CASSVSGTGLYNEQFF. In DNA, the CDR3 is TGTGCCAGCAGTGTCTCCGGGACAGGACTCTACAATGAGCAGTTCTTC. This chain uses TRBV2 with TRBJ2-1, with 8 bases fitting TRBD1. The J segment lost 3 bases and the V segment lost 4 bases, leaving 8 bases of the junction unmatched. The CDR3 consists of 16 residues. CDR1 is SNHLY, CDR2 FYNNEI, per germline.

This clonotype was picked up a small number of times. The chain links TRBV6-2 or TRBV6-3 to TRBJ2-7; D call uncertain. Germline V gene sequence: CDR1 MNHEY, CDR2 SVGEGT. Trimming removed 4 bases from V and 7 bases from J, with 11 bases in between. The CDR3 covers 12 residues. CDR3 sequence reads: CASSSPSGEQYF. The DNA of the CDR3 is TGTGCCAGCAGTTCTCCCTCCGGGGAGCAGTACTTC.